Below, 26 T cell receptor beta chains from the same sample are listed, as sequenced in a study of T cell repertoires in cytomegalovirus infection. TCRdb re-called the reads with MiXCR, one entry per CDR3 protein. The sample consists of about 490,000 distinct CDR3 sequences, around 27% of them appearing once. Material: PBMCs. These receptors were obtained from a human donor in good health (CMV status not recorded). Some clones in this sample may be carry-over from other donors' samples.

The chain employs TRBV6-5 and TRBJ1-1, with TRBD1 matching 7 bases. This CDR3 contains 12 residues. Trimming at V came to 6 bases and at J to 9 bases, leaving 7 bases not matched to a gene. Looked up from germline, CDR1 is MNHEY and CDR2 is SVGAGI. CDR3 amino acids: CASRTRDRQAFF. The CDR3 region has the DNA TGTGCCAGCAGAACAAGGGACAGACAAGCTTTCTTT.

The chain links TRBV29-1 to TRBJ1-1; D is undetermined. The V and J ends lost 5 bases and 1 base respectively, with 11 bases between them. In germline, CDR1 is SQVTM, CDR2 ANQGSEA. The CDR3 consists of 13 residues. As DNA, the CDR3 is TGCAGCGTTTCGACCGATAAGAACACTGAAGCTTTCTTT. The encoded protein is CSVSTDKNTEAFF.

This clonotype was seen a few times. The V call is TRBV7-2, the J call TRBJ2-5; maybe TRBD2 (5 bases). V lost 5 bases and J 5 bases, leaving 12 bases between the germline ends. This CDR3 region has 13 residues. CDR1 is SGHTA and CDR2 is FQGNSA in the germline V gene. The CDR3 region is CASSTPGRETQYF. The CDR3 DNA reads TGTGCCAGCAGCACCCCGGGAAGGGAGACCCAGTACTTC.

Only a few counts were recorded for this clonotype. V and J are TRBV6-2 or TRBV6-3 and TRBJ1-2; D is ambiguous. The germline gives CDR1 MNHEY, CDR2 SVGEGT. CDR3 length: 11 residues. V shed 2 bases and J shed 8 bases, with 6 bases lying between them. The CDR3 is CASSYEGGYTF. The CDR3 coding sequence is TGTGCCAGCAGTTACGAAGGAGGCTACACCTTC.

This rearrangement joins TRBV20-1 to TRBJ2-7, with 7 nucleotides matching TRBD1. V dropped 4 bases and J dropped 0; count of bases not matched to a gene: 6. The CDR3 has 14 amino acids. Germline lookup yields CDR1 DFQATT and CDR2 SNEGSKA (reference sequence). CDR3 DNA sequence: TGCAGTGCTATCCCGGGACAGAGCTCCTACGAGCAGTACTTC. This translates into CSAIPGQSSYEQYF.

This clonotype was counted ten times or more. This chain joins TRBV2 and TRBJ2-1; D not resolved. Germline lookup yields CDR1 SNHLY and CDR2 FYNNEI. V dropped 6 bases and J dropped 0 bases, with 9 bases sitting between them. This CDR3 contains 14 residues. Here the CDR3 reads CASSTSSSYNEQFF. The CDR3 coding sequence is TGTGCCAGCAGCACATCTAGCTCCTACAATGAGCAGTTCTTC.

The chain's CDR3 is CASSFSGGDNEQFF. The CDR3 DNA follows: TGTGCCAGCAGTTTTAGCGGGGGGGACAATGAGCAGTTCTTC. V is TRBV6-2 or TRBV6-3 and J is TRBJ2-1, with 11 bases lining up with TRBD2. From germline, CDR1 is MNHEY and CDR2 SVGEGT. The CDR3 has 14 amino acids. Trimming removed 4 bases from V and 5 bases from J; junction bases left unmatched: 1.

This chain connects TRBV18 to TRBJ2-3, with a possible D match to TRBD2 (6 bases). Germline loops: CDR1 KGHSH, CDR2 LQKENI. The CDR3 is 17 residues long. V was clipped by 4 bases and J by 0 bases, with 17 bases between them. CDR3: CASSLPPSAPSTDTQYF. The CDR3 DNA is TGTGCCAGCTCACTTCCGCCTAGCGCCCCGAGCACAGATACGCAGTATTTT.

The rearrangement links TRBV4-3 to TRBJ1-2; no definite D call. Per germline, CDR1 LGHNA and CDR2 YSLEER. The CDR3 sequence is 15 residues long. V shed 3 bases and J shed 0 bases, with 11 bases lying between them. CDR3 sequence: CASSHRVETNYGYTF. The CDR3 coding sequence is TGCGCCAGCAGCCACCGAGTGGAGACTAACTATGGCTACACCTTC.

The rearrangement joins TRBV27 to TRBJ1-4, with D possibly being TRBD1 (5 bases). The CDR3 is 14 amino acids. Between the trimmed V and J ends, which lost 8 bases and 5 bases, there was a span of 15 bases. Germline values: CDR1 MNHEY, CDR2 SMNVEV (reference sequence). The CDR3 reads CASAVGGHNEKLFF. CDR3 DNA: TGTGCCAGCGCGGTTGGGGGTCACAATGAAAAACTGTTTTTT.

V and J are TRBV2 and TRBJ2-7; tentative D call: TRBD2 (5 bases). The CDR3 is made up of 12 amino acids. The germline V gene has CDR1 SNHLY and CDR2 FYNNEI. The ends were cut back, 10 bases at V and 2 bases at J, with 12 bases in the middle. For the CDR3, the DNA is TGTGCCACCACGGGAATCACCTACGAGCAGTACTTC. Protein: CATTGITYEQYF.

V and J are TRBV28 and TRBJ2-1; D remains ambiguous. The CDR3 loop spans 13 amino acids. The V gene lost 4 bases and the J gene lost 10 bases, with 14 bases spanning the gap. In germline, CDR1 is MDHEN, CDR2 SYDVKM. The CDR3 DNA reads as TGTGCCAGCAGTTATTCCTCAAGTAGCGAGCAGTTCTTC. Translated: CASSYSSSSEQFF.

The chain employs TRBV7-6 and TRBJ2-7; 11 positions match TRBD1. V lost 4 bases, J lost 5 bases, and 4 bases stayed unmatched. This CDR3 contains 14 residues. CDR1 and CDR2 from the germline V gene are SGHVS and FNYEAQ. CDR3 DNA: TGTGCCAGCAGCTGGACAGGGGGCAGGAACGAGCAGTACTTC. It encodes CASSWTGGRNEQYF. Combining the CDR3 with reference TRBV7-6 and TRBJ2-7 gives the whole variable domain GAGVSQSPRYKVTKRGQDVALRCDPISGHVSLYWYRQALGQGPEFLTYFNYEAQQDKSGLPNDRFSAERPEGSISTLTIQRTEQRDSAMYRCASSWTGGRNEQYFGPGTRLTVT.

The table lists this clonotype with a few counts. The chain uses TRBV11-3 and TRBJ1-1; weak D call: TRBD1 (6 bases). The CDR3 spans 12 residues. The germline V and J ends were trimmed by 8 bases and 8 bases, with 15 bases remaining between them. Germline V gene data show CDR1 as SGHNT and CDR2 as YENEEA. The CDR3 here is CASFGGGPEAFF. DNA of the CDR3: TGTGCCAGCTTCGGGGGGGGCCCCGAAGCTTTCTTT.

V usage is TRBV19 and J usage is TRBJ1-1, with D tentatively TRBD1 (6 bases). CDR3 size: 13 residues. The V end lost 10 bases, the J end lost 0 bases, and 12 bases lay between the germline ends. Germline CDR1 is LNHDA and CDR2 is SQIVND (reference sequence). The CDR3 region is CAISDRLNTEAFF. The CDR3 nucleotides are TGTGCCATTTCGGACAGACTGAACACTGAAGCTTTCTTT.

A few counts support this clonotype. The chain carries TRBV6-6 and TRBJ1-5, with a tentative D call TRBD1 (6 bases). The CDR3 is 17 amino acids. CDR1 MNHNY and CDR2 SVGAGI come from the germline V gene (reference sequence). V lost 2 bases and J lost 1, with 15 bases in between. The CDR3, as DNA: TGTGCCAGCAGTTACGGGTGGTGGGACAAGAGCAATCAGCCCCAGCATTTT. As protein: CASSYGWWDKSNQPQHF.

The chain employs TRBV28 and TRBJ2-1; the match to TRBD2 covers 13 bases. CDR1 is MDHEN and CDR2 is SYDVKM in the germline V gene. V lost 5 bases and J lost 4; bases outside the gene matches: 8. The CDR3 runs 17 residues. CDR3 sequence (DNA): TGTGCCAGCAGTCCGGGGACTAGCGGGAAGGTGTACAATGAGCAGTTCTTC. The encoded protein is CASSPGTSGKVYNEQFF.

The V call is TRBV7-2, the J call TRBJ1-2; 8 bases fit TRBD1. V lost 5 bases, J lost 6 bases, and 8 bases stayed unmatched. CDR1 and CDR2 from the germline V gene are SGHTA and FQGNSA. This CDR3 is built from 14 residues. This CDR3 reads CASSQMGRGHGYTF. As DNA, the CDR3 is TGTGCCAGCAGCCAGATGGGCAGGGGGCATGGCTACACCTTC.

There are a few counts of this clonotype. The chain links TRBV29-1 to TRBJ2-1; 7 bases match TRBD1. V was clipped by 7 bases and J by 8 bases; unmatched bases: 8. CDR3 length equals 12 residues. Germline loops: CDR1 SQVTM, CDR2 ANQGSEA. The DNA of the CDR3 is TGCAGCGCATGGACAGGTCGGGATGAGCAGTTCTTC. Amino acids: CSAWTGRDEQFF.

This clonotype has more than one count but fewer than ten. This CDR3 is CASSHWGAGGHEQFF. In DNA, the CDR3 is TGTGCCAGCAGCCACTGGGGAGCGGGAGGTCATGAGCAGTTCTTC. The chain couples TRBV6-2 or TRBV6-3 to TRBJ2-1; 9 bases align to TRBD2. V shed 6 bases and J 8 bases; nucleotides not matched to a gene: 11. Per germline, CDR1 MNHEY and CDR2 SVGEGT. CDR3 length: 15 residues.

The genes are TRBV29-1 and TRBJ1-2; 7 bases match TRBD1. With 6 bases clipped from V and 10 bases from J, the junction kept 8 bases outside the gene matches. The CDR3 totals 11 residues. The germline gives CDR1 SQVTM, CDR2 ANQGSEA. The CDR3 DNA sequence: TGCAGCGTAGACAGGGTGTCCGTCTACACCTTC. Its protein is CSVDRVSVYTF.

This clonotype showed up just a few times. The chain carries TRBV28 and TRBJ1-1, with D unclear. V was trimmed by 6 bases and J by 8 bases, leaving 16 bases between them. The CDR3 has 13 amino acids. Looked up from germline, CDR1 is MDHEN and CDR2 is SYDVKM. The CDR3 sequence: CASRPPNVEEAFF. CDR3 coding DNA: TGTGCCAGCAGGCCCCCAAACGTGGAAGAAGCTTTCTTT.

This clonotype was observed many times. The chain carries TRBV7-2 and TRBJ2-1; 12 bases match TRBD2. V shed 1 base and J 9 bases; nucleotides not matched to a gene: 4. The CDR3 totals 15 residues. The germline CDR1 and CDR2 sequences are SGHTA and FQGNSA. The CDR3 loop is CASSLGTSGKVEQFF. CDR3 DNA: TGTGCCAGCAGCTTAGGGACTAGCGGGAAGGTTGAGCAGTTCTTC.

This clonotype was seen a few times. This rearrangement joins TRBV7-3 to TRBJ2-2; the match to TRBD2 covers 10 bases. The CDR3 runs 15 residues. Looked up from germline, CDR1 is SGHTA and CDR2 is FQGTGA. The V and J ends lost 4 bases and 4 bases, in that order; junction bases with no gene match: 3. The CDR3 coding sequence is TGTGCCAGCAGCTCACTAGCGGGAAGCACCGGGGAGCTGTTTTTT. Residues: CASSSLAGSTGELFF.

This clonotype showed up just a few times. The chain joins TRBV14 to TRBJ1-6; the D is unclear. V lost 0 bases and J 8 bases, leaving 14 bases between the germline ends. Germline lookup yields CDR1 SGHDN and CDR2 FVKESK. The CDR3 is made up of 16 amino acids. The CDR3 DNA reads TGTGCCAGCAGCCAAGATGGTTCCTGGGGAGATTCACCCCTCCACTTT. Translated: CASSQDGSWGDSPLHF.

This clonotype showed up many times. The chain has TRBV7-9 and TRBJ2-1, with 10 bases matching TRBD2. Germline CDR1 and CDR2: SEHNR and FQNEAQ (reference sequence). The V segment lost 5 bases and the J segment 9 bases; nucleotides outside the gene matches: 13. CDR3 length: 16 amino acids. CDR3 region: CASSHSIAGGGFEQFF. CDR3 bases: TGTGCCAGCAGCCATAGCATAGCGGGAGGAGGGTTTGAGCAGTTCTTC.